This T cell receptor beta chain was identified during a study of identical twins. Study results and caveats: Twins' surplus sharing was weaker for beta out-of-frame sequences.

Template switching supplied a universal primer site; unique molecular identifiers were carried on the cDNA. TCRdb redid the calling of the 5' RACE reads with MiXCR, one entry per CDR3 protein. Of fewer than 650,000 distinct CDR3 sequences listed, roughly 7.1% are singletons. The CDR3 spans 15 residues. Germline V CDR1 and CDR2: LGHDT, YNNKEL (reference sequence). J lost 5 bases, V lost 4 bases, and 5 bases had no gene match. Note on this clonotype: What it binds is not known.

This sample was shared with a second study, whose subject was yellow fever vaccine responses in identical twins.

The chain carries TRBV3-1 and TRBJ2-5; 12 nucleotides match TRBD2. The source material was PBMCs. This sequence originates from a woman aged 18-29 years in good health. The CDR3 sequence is CASSPSGRALETQYF. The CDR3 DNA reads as TGTGCCAGCAGCCCTAGCGGGAGGGCCCTCGAGACCCAGTACTTC.